This T cell receptor (beta chain) was sequenced for a study of beta chain features in type 1 diabetes. Study observations and caveats: The study found that naive, central memory and Treg TCRB repertoires appeared more similar in patients than in healthy donors. Shortening that was moderate but significant affected the TCRB CDR3s of Type 1 diabetes patients in all four CD4+ subsets. When cDNA is sequenced, cells with high TCR expression could be over-represented.

Details on this clone: The antigen remains unidentified.

The J segment lost 4 bases and the V segment lost 3 bases, leaving 4 bases of the junction unmatched. This CDR3 has 13 amino acids. Germline lookup yields CDR1 SGHNT and CDR2 YYREEE (reference sequence). As every portion of the isolated RNA was reverse transcribed, the sequencing read expressed TCRB transcripts. Sequencing was performed with immunoSEQ multiplex PCR; in TCRdb, only in-frame clones are kept and a portion is missing. The sample gives 300,000 to 400,000 clones, 13% of which show up once; roughly 0.015% is in the top ten. This TCR was recovered from a woman aged 18-29 years with type 1 diabetes. Sequencing used naive CD4+ T cells from blood. The V and J genes are TRBV5-4 and TRBJ2-7, with 7 bases aligning to TRBD2. CDR3 in DNA: TGTGCCAGCAGCTGGGGGGGACGATACGAGCAGTACTTC. Translated: CASSWGGRYEQYF. The full variable domain, its missing parts supplied by reference TRBV5-4 and TRBJ2-7, is ETGVTQSPTHLIKTRGQQVTLRCSSQSGHNTVSWYQQALGQGPQFIFQYYREEENGRGNFPPRFSGLQFPNYSSELNVNALELDDSALYLCASSWGGRYEQYFGPGTRLTVT.